This T cell receptor beta chain was sequenced in a study of control samples from healthy donors and cancer patients. TCRdb keeps only in-frame clones here, not all; method: immunoSEQ multiplex PCR. The table lists around 93,000 clones, 88% of them singletons. This sequence was found in a man aged 25-45 years in good health. Sequencing used blood.

The CDR3: CASSIPGTRAKEQFF. DNA for the CDR3: TGTGCCAGTAGTATACCGGGGACGAGGGCCAAAGAGCAGTTCTTC. V is TRBV19 and J is TRBJ2-1; D is tentatively TRBD1 or TRBD2 (5 bases each). The germline V and J ends were trimmed by 2 bases and 10 bases, with 18 bases remaining between them. Germline V lookup: CDR1 LNHDA, CDR2 SQIVND (reference sequence). The CDR3 is 15 amino acids.